This T cell receptor (beta chain) was recovered during a study of T cell changes during pregnancy in multiple sclerosis. Assay: immunoSEQ multiplex PCR; the TCRdb copy retains only in-frame clones and omits some. Here the sample spans 60,000 or so clones, approximately 87% being singletons. The germline gives CDR1 SQVTM, CDR2 ANQGSEA. The CDR3 consists of 12 residues. Trimming stripped 5 bases from V and 3 bases from J, with 7 bases between. This chain uses TRBV29-1 with TRBJ1-4, with D perhaps TRBD1 (5 bases). The specimen sequenced was peripheral blood from another person, used as feeder cells. The sequence was collected from a human donor whose cells served as feeder cells for cultures in a pregnancy study. CDR3 in amino acids: CSVRDPNEKLFF. CDR3 bases: TGCAGCGTTCGGGACCCTAATGAAAAACTGTTTTTT.